These 32 T cell receptor beta chains originate from one sample sequenced in a study of blood T cell repertoires in COVID-19. TCRdb's table, derived via immunoSEQ multiplex PCR, lists solely in-frame clones and lacks some. Of some 180,000 clones listed, around four fifths were seen once; the top ten hold roughly a fifth. Sequenced material: peripheral blood. The receptors shown here come from a woman aged 70-85 years who had recovered from COVID-19.

V is TRBV9 and J is TRBJ2-7; TRBD1 matches 10 bases. Germline V gives CDR1 SGDLS, CDR2 YYNGEE. V was clipped by 0 bases and J by 3 bases; unmatched bases: 3. The CDR3 spans 15 residues. CDR3 in DNA: TGTGCCAGCAGCGTAGGGGGGGACAGGGGCTACGAGCAGTACTTC. It is translated as CASSVGGDRGYEQYF.

The rearrangement joins TRBV19 to TRBJ1-2, with D tentatively TRBD1 (5 bases). Trimming shortened V by 2 bases and J by 6 bases, and 10 bases separated the two germline ends. CDR1 is LNHDA, CDR2 SQIVND, per germline (reference sequence). The length of the CDR3 is 13 residues. This CDR3 is CASSIRGRDGYTF. The CDR3 DNA reads TGTGCCAGTAGTATACGGGGGAGAGATGGCTACACCTTC.

The chain employs TRBV28 and TRBJ1-3; a weak D match, TRBD1 (6 bases). Deletions cut 7 bases from V and 4 bases from J, with 20 bases between. CDR3 length equals 16 residues. The V gene's germline CDR1 is MDHEN and CDR2 SYDVKM. CDR3 sequence: CASTPGGARRGNTIYF. The CDR3 coding sequence is TGTGCCAGCACGCCGGGGGGGGCGCGTCGAGGAAACACCATATATTTT. The full variable domain, rest sourced from reference TRBV28 and TRBJ1-3, is DVKVTQSSRYLVKRTGEKVFLECVQDMDHENMFWYRQDPGLGLRLIYFSYDVKMKEKGDIPEGYSVSREKKERFSLILESASTNQTSMYLCASTPGGARRGNTIYFGEGSWLTVV.

The rearrangement links TRBV10-3 to TRBJ1-2; no firm D call. Trimming took off 6 bases at V and 1 base at J, with 15 bases between the two ends. Per the germline V gene, CDR1 is ENHRY and CDR2 is SYGVKD. The CDR3 runs 15 residues. CDR3 loop: CAIRASTELNYGYTF. DNA of the CDR3: TGTGCCATCAGGGCATCAACGGAGCTTAACTATGGCTACACCTTC.

V usage is TRBV19 and J usage is TRBJ1-2; the D gene is possibly TRBD1 (6 bases). The CDR3 is 17 amino acids. Per the germline V gene, CDR1 is LNHDA and CDR2 is SQIVND (reference sequence). V was trimmed by 2 bases and J by 6 bases, leaving 22 bases between them. In nucleotides, the CDR3 is TGTGCCAGTAGTATATACCCAGAAGCGGGGGCGGCCCATGGCTACACCTTC. It is translated as CASSIYPEAGAAHGYTF.

The genes are TRBV29-1 and TRBJ1-2; D is perhaps TRBD1 (5 bases). The CDR3 has 11 amino acids. Germline V gives CDR1 SQVTM, CDR2 ANQGSEA. In DNA form, the CDR3 reads TGCGCAGCGTGGGAGGGGCAAGGCTACACCTTC. Translation gives CAAWEGQGYTF.

The chain couples TRBV6-6 to TRBJ2-1, with 8 bases that match TRBD2. The V gene's germline CDR1 is MNHNY and CDR2 SVGAGI (reference sequence). V lost 5 bases and J lost 5; bases outside the gene matches: 11. The CDR3 contains 16 residues. The DNA for the CDR3 is TGTGCCAGCAGTCGACTGGCCGGGAGGGATCACAATGAGCAGTTCTTC. This encodes CASSRLAGRDHNEQFF.

The rearrangement joins TRBV28 to TRBJ1-2; 7 nucleotides align to TRBD1. The CDR3 runs 13 residues. Per germline, CDR1 MDHEN and CDR2 SYDVKM. The ends lost 6 bases at V and 8 bases at J; junction bases unmatched: 9. CDR3 DNA: TGTGCCAGCAGGAACCCGACAGGGCAGGGCTACACCTTC. Protein product: CASRNPTGQGYTF.

The J gene is TRBJ2-5, the V gene TRBV7-9, with a possible D match to TRBD1 (6 bases). The CDR3 runs to 12 residues. Germline CDR1 and CDR2: SEHNR and FQNEAQ (reference sequence). V was cut by 5 bases and J by 5 bases, with 9 bases left in between. The chain's CDR3 is CASSPQGETQYF. CDR3 DNA: TGTGCCAGCAGCCCCCAGGGGGAGACCCAGTACTTC.

The V gene is TRBV6-5, the J gene TRBJ1-4; D gene ambiguous. The CDR3 spans 13 residues. Germline V lookup: CDR1 MNHEY, CDR2 SVGAGI. The germline V and J ends were trimmed by 8 bases and 8 bases, with 15 bases remaining between them. CDR3 sequence: CASAEEEGEKLFF. In nucleotides, the CDR3 is TGTGCCAGCGCCGAGGAGGAGGGAGAAAAACTGTTTTTT.

The chain uses TRBV18 and TRBJ2-1, with 8 bases fitting TRBD1. Germline assignment: CDR1 KGHSH and CDR2 LQKENI. The CDR3 totals 16 residues. With V trimmed by 3 bases and J by 2 bases, 6 bases remained unmatched. CDR3 in DNA: TGTGCCAGCTCACCGGACAGGGCCGGTCCCTACAATGAGCAGTTCTTC. Protein sequence: CASSPDRAGPYNEQFF.

Turning to this clone: Additional DNA sequences in this sample encode the identical CDR3. This sequence joins TRBV29-1 and TRBJ1-2, with D tentatively TRBD1 (5 bases). The CDR3 extends over 12 amino acids. The V and J ends lost 6 bases and 2 bases respectively, with 10 bases between them. The germline V gene has CDR1 SQVTM and CDR2 ANQGSEA. The CDR3, as DNA: TGCAGCGTCGGGGGGGGGAACTATGGCTACACCTTC. Encoded protein: CSVGGGNYGYTF.

The rearrangement joins TRBV29-1 to TRBJ2-7, with D possibly TRBD2 on 6 matching bases. Trimming took 5 bases from V and 3 from J, leaving 17 bases between them. The CDR3 contains 14 residues. Germline-derived CDR1 and CDR2 are SQVTM and ANQGSEA. CDR3: CSVYISGLHYEQYF. In nucleotides, the CDR3 is TGCAGCGTTTATATCTCGGGACTCCACTACGAGCAGTACTTC.

On this clone: This sample also contains other DNA sequences that code for the same CDR3. The rearrangement uses TRBV5-1 and TRBJ1-5; a possible D gene is TRBD1 (5 bases). The V gene lost 0 bases and the J gene lost 6 bases, with 13 bases spanning the gap. This CDR3 has 15 amino acids. Per germline, CDR1 SGHRS and CDR2 YFSETQ. In DNA form, the CDR3 reads TGCGCCAGCAGCTTGGCCGGGCAGGGCGGTCAGCCCCAGCATTTT. This encodes CASSLAGQGGQPQHF.

V gene TRBV3-1 (or the pseudogene TRBV3-2) combines with J gene TRBJ2-3; 8 positions agree with TRBD1. The CDR3 extends over 14 amino acids. The J segment lost 4 bases and the V segment lost 5 bases, leaving 5 bases of the junction unmatched. Germline lookup yields CDR1 LGHDT and CDR2 YNNKEL (reference sequence). The CDR3 loop reads CASSWDRRADTQYF. The CDR3 DNA is TGTGCCAGCAGCTGGGACAGGAGGGCAGATACGCAGTATTTT.

This clone was seen more than once but under ten times. The chain recombines TRBV4-2 with TRBJ2-2; D gene uncertain. The CDR3 is 15 residues long. Deletions cut 0 bases from V and 5 bases from J, with 10 bases between. Germline lookup yields CDR1 LGHNA and CDR2 YNFKEQ. The CDR3 loop is CASSQDRVRTGELFF. The DNA for the CDR3 is TGTGCCAGCAGCCAAGACCGGGTGAGAACCGGGGAGCTGTTTTTT.

This chain uses TRBV4-1 with TRBJ2-7; 7 bases align to TRBD1. Germline CDR1 MGHRA, CDR2 YSYEKL. The CDR3 totals 15 residues. The trim removed 4 bases at V and 3 bases at J, leaving 9 bases unmatched. As DNA, the CDR3 is TGCGCCAGCAGCCCTTCCCCGGGACAGATCTACGAGCAGTACTTC. This translates into CASSPSPGQIYEQYF.

The chain is built from TRBV28 and TRBJ1-3; D remains ambiguous. Trimming stripped 5 bases from V and 0 bases from J, with 14 bases between. Germline V gene data show CDR1 as MDHEN and CDR2 as SYDVKM. This CDR3 spans 16 amino acids. The DNA for the CDR3 is TGTGCCAGCAGTACAACAGACGAGCACTCTGGAAACACCATATATTTT. Amino acid sequence: CASSTTDEHSGNTIYF.

In DNA, the CDR3 is TGTGCCAGCAGCTTAGGACAGAATTCACCCCTCCACTTT. Translation: CASSLGQNSPLHF. The genes are TRBV7-9 and TRBJ1-6; D possibly corresponds to TRBD1 (5 bases). Germline CDR1 is SEHNR and CDR2 is FQNEAQ (reference sequence). CDR3 length: 13 amino acids. The germline V and J ends were trimmed by 1 base and 7 bases, with 5 bases remaining between them.

V usage is TRBV18 and J usage is TRBJ2-5; TRBD2 is a possible D gene (5 bases). The CDR3 contains 14 residues. With 4 bases removed from V and 5 bases from J, the gap between germline ends came to 14 bases. The germline V gene encodes CDR1 KGHSH and CDR2 LQKENI. The CDR3 is CASSRTSNDETQYF. Here the CDR3 DNA reads TGTGCCAGCTCACGTACTAGTAATGACGAGACCCAGTACTTC.

J is TRBJ1-4 and V is TRBV5-1; D is unclear. V was clipped by 4 bases and J by 6 bases, with 13 bases between them. This CDR3 is built from 14 residues. Per germline, CDR1 SGHRS and CDR2 YFSETQ. CDR3 amino acids: CASSPGGDDEKLFF. CDR3 DNA: TGCGCCAGCAGCCCCGGCGGGGATGATGAAAAACTGTTTTTT.

The chain combines TRBV14 with TRBJ2-2, with 9 bases fitting TRBD1. This CDR3 is built from 15 residues. Germline V gene sequence: CDR1 SGHDN, CDR2 FVKESK. V lost 1 base and J lost 3; bases outside the gene matches: 0. Here the CDR3 DNA reads TGTGCCAGCAGCCAAGGGACAGGGGACACCGGGGAGCTGTTTTTT. Encoded protein: CASSQGTGDTGELFF.

The chain recombines TRBV4-3 with TRBJ2-1; D is uncertain. This CDR3 has 13 amino acids. V was trimmed by 0 bases and J by 6 bases, leaving 6 bases between them. The germline V gene has CDR1 LGHNA and CDR2 YSLEER. The CDR3 nucleotides are TGCGCCAGCAGCCAAGAGAGACTCAATGAGCAGTTCTTC. Its protein is CASSQERLNEQFF.

The chain employs TRBV3-1 (or the pseudogene TRBV3-2) and TRBJ1-1; D is uncertain. CDR3 length: 13 amino acids. V was clipped by 4 bases and J by 7 bases, with 13 bases between them. The germline gives CDR1 LGHDT, CDR2 YNNKEL (reference sequence). The CDR3 is CASSPNGPREAFF. CDR3 bases: TGTGCCAGCAGCCCTAATGGGCCTCGTGAAGCTTTCTTT.

This chain joins TRBV3-1 (or the pseudogene TRBV3-2) and TRBJ1-1; D is undetermined. This CDR3 has 15 residues. V was pared by 4 bases and J by 3 bases, with 15 bases between. Germline V gene sequence: CDR1 LGHDT, CDR2 YNNKEL (reference sequence). The CDR3 sequence is CASSPLGPGDTEAFF. CDR3 DNA: TGTGCCAGCAGCCCTCTGGGCCCCGGGGACACTGAAGCTTTCTTT.

This rearrangement joins TRBV14 to TRBJ1-6; the match to TRBD1 covers 8 bases. In germline, CDR1 is SGHDN, CDR2 FVKESK. This CDR3 region has 15 residues. The trim removed 5 bases at V and 4 bases at J, leaving 4 bases unmatched. CDR3 residues: CASSKGQEYNSPLHF. For the CDR3, the DNA is TGTGCCAGCAGCAAGGGACAGGAGTATAATTCACCCCTCCACTTT. Variable domain in full (rest from reference TRBV14 and TRBJ1-6): EAGVTQFPSHSVIEKGQTVTLRCDPISGHDNLYWYRRVMGKEIKFLLHFVKESKQDESGMPNNRFLAERTGGTYSTLKVQPAELEDSGVYFCASSKGQEYNSPLHFGNGTRLTVT.

The rearrangement joins TRBV10-3 to TRBJ1-2; TRBD1 matches 9 bases. The J segment lost 4 bases and the V segment lost 6 bases, leaving 6 bases of the junction unmatched. The CDR3 covers 14 residues. Germline V gene data show CDR1 as ENHRY and CDR2 as SYGVKD. Here the CDR3 reads CAISAPGQGYGYTF. The CDR3 DNA follows: TGTGCCATCAGCGCCCCGGGACAGGGCTATGGCTACACCTTC.

The gene calls are TRBV5-6 and TRBJ1-3; 8 bases are a match to TRBD1. V gave up 4 bases and J gave up 0 bases; unmatched junction bases: 3. Germline V gene data show CDR1 as SGHDT and CDR2 as YYEEEE. The CDR3 loop spans 15 amino acids. The CDR3 nucleotides are TGTGCCAGCAGCAACACAGGGGGCTCTGGAAACACCATATATTTT. Translation: CASSNTGGSGNTIYF.

This clone was seen a single time. J is TRBJ2-1 and V is TRBV15; TRBD2 matches at 8 bases. The CDR3 runs to 15 residues. V lost 3 bases, J lost 6 bases, and 7 bases stayed unmatched. Germline V gene data show CDR1 as LNHNV and CDR2 as YYDKDF (reference sequence). CDR3 sequence reads: CATSRFSGNFNEQFF. The CDR3 coding sequence is TGTGCCACCAGCAGGTTTAGCGGGAATTTCAATGAGCAGTTCTTC.

Turning to this clone: At one end, the junction sequence differs from germline, possibly due to a read error. V is TRBV5-1 and J is TRBJ1-2, with 9 bases that match TRBD1. Germline V gene lookup returns CDR1 SGHRS and CDR2 YFSETQ. The CDR3 runs 13 residues. CDR3 DNA sequence: TGCGCCAGCAGCTTGGCCGGGACAGGGTTTAGCGTCTTC. Its translation is CASSLAGTGFSVF.

A single count supports this clone. The rearrangement links TRBV28 to TRBJ1-5; D is undetermined. From germline, CDR1 is MDHEN and CDR2 SYDVKM. Between the trimmed V and J ends, which lost 3 bases and 4 bases, there was a span of 16 bases. The length of the CDR3 is 16 residues. The CDR3 spells CASSLLPLRLNQPQHF. The DNA for the CDR3 is TGTGCCAGCAGTTTGCTTCCCCTCCGACTTAATCAGCCCCAGCATTTT.

The J gene is TRBJ1-1, the V gene TRBV4-2; D is perhaps TRBD1 (5 bases). The CDR3 consists of 14 residues. V dropped 0 bases and J dropped 5 bases, with 10 bases sitting between them. Germline-derived CDR1 and CDR2 are LGHNA and YNFKEQ. The CDR3 sequence: CASSQDREGTEAFF. CDR3 nucleotides: TGTGCCAGCAGCCAAGATCGGGAGGGGACTGAAGCTTTCTTT.